These T cell receptor beta chains were read from a single sample in a study of CD8+ T cells in alopecia areata. Here immunoSEQ multiplex PCR was the method, and the copy in TCRdb shows in-frame clones only, minus some. The sample records about 140,000 clones, roughly 82% being singletons. The sample consisted of CD8+ T cells sorted from blood, taken at week 4, from a patient treated with tofacitinib. The receptors come from a human donor with alopecia areata. Both conserved end residues are part of each CDR3. The D gene is left open where the match is weak. Some rows have no size entry. The others give once, few or many, or a class for an expanded clone.

>-|TRBV19|TRBJ2-1|-
TGTGCCAGTAGTCGAGGGGTCTCCTACAATGAGCAGTTCTTC
CASSRGVSYNEQFF
>-|TRBV4-3|TRBJ2-2|-
TGCGCCAGCAGCCAGGGACTCTCTAGCCGGGAGCTGTTTTTT
CASSQGLSSRELFF
>-|TRBV5-1|TRBJ2-7|TRBD1
TGCGCCAGCAGAATCGGGACAGGGGATCTAGAGCAGTACTTC
CASRIGTGDLEQYF
>-|TRBV11-3|TRBJ2-2|-
TGTGCCAGCAGCCCGTTCCGGGACGGCAACACCGGGGAGCTGTTTTTT
CASSPFRDGNTGELFF
>-|TRBV19|TRBJ2-1|-
TGTGCCAGTAGCCAAGGGACCGTCAGCTCCTACAATGAGCAGTTCTTC
CASSQGTVSSYNEQFF
>-|TRBV19|TRBJ2-1|-
TGTGCCAGTAGTATAGTCCAGTCTGGGAGCTCCTACAATGAGCAGTTCTTC
CASSIVQSGSSYNEQFF
>-|TRBV5-4|TRBJ2-7|TRBD1
TGTGCCAGCAGCCAAGGGACAGGGCGAGAGCAGTACTTC
CASSQGTGREQYF
>-|TRBV6-5|TRBJ2-1|TRBD2
TGTGCCAGCAATCCAGGGCGACTAGCGGGCAATGAGCAGTTCTTC
CASNPGRLAGNEQFF
>-|TRBV27|TRBJ2-1|TRBD2
TGTGCCAGCAGTCCCACGACTAGCGGGGGGGCCGGGGAGCAGTTCTTC
CASSPTTSGGAGEQFF
>few|TRBV29-1|TRBJ2-2|TRBD1
TGCAGCGGGACAGGGGGCCACGGGGAGCTGTTTTTT
CSGTGGHGELFF
>-|TRBV10-2|TRBJ2-1|-
TGCGCCAGCAGTGAGTTGCCGAACACCTACAATGAGCAGTTCTTC
CASSELPNTYNEQFF
>-|TRBV11-1|TRBJ2-7|-
TGTGCCAGCAGCTGGCGGGACCTATCCTCCTACGAGCAGTACTTC
CASSWRDLSSYEQYF
>once|TRBV5-1|TRBJ2-5|-
TGCGCCAGCAGCTTGGAGGGCGGGTCCGGTATGGAGACCCAGTACTTC
CASSLEGGSGMETQYF
>-|TRBV6-6|TRBJ2-3|-
TGTGCCAGCAGTCAGGCGGGACTTCGTTTCACAGATACGCAGTATTTT
CASSQAGLRFTDTQYF
>-|TRBV7-2|TRBJ2-7|-
TGTGCCAGCAGCTTAGTTGTCGAGCAGTACTTC
CASSLVVEQYF
>once|TRBV15|TRBJ2-1|-
TGTGCCACCAGCAGAGTCGAACTTTTTGCCTACAATGAGCAGTTCTTC
CATSRVELFAYNEQFF